The clone carrying this T cell receptor (beta chain) was counted between two and nine times. These data belong to a study of early T cells in non-severe SARS-CoV-2 infection. Across the whole study: Chains stayed unpaired after sequencing of bulk RNA from unsorted whole blood.

Individual cDNA molecules each received unique molecular identifiers attached to them. TCRdb reanalysed the 5' RACE reads using MiXCR and keeps one entry per CDR3 protein. This table has 50,000 to 75,000 distinct CDR3 sequences, more than 7% appearing once. CDR3 length: 16 amino acids. The V and J ends lost 3 bases and 6 bases, in that order; junction bases with no gene match: 8. The TCR sequence derives from an adult who was a healthcare worker with PCR-confirmed SARS-CoV-2 infection or an uninfected control (not recorded which). The chain recombines TRBV12-3 or TRBV12-4 with TRBJ2-2; 9 bases are shared with TRBD1. The sequenced sample was whole blood, obtained at baseline. The CDR3, as DNA: TGTGCCAGCAGTTTTCCCCCGACAGGGGGTCCCGGGGAGCTGTTTTTT. Residues: CASSFPPTGGPGELFF.